The text below deals with one T cell receptor beta chain. Its antigen is not identified. The germline V and J ends were trimmed by 3 bases and 3 bases, with 12 bases remaining between them. Germline V gene data show CDR1 as SGHRS and CDR2 as YFSETQ. The CDR3 runs 15 residues. These data come from a study of cytomegalovirus exposure and HLA in healthy donors. Across the study: Later analysis reported that the 120 validation repertoires shared the platform of the 650 to 700 first-cohort repertoires. Study-wide findings and caveats: CMV antigen specificity of three CMV-associated chains was confirmed in vitro.

The donors were members of the roughly 120-subject validation cohort (separate from the approximately 670-subject first cohort). This table comes from immunoSEQ multiplex PCR, and its TCRdb copy is limited to in-frame clones, with some not included. The data show 150,000 to 200,000 clones, 84% seen once. The receptor was isolated from a woman between 25 and 40 years old in good health and CMV-seropositive. Sequenced input: PBMCs. This rearrangement joins TRBV5-1 to TRBJ2-2, with a tentative D call TRBD1 (5 bases). CDR3 coding DNA: TGCGCCAGCAGCTCGTATACAGGTTACACCGGGGAGCTGTTTTTT. Protein: CASSSYTGYTGELFF.